The 25 T cell receptor beta chains presented below share a single source sample, sequenced in a study of radiation and T cells in renal cell carcinoma. The time point: baseline pretreatment blood. Treatment given: 15 Gy SBRT to primary tumor, nephrectomy 4 weeks later. Assay used: immunoSEQ multiplex PCR; TCRdb lists only in-frame clones, some missing. The table has about 150,000 clones, around 90% seen once. The sample here was blood, taken from a patient whose treatment included radiotherapy and nephrectomy. The receptors were sampled from a woman in her 70s with renal cell carcinoma.

The chain carries TRBV28 and TRBJ2-3, with D maybe TRBD1 (6 bases). The ends were cut back, 5 bases at V and 1 base at J, with 13 bases in the middle. Germline V gene sequence: CDR1 MDHEN, CDR2 SYDVKM. CDR3 size: 15 residues. The CDR3 reads CASSLQGSRTDTQYF. The CDR3 nucleotides are TGTGCCAGCAGTCTACAGGGTTCTCGCACAGATACGCAGTATTTT.

This clone was seen once. The genes are TRBV11-2 and TRBJ2-5; 7 bases line up with TRBD2. CDR3 length: 17 amino acids. Per the germline V gene, CDR1 is SGHAT and CDR2 is FQNNGV. The trim removed 2 bases at V and 2 bases at J, leaving 11 bases unmatched. The CDR3 protein is CASSLRASGGRQETQYF. The CDR3 region has the DNA TGTGCCAGCAGCTTACGTGCCTCGGGGGGTCGTCAAGAGACCCAGTACTTC.

V and J are TRBV9 and TRBJ2-1; TRBD1 or TRBD2 may be the D gene (5 bases each). CDR1 is SGDLS and CDR2 is YYNGEE in the germline V gene. This CDR3 has 13 amino acids. Trimming shortened V by 3 bases and J by 9 bases, and 13 bases separated the two germline ends. The CDR3 DNA reads as TGTGCCAGCAGCGGAGGACTGGGGGTTGAGCAGTTCTTC. Amino acid sequence: CASSGGLGVEQFF. Variable domain in full (rest from reference TRBV9 and TRBJ2-1): DSGVTQTPKHLITATGQRVTLRCSPRSGDLSVYWYQQSLDQGLQFLIQYYNGEERAKGNILERFSAQQFPDLHSELNLSSLELGDSALYFCASSGGLGVEQFFGPGTRLTVL.

V and J are TRBV18 and TRBJ1-4, with 11 bases that match TRBD1. The CDR3 length is 18 residues. Germline V gene lookup returns CDR1 KGHSH and CDR2 LQKENI. Unmatched junction bases numbered 9, after V lost 3 bases and J lost 3 bases. Here the CDR3 DNA reads TGTGCCAGCTCACCGAGGACAGGGGGCACAGGGGCTAATGAAAAACTGTTTTTT. It is translated as CASSPRTGGTGANEKLFF.

V and J are TRBV2 and TRBJ2-7, with no clear D. CDR3 length: 12 residues. Trimming removed 4 bases at V and 2 bases at J, with 6 bases between. Germline CDR1 reads SNHLY; CDR2 reads FYNNEI. The CDR3 spells CASSGGAYEQYF. CDR3 coding DNA: TGTGCCAGCAGTGGTGGGGCCTACGAGCAGTACTTC.

Turning to this clone: Within the sample, other DNA sequences also encode this same CDR3. The rearrangement uses TRBV19 and TRBJ1-1, with D perhaps TRBD1 (6 bases). Germline V CDR1 and CDR2: LNHDA, SQIVND (reference sequence). Trimming took 4 bases from V and 1 from J, leaving 7 bases between them. This CDR3 contains 13 residues. For the CDR3, the DNA is TGTGCCAGTAGTACCAGGGGGAACACTGAAGCTTTCTTT. Translating it yields CASSTRGNTEAFF.

The chain joins TRBV7-2 to TRBJ2-1; 7 positions match TRBD2. Trimming removed 0 bases from V and 0 bases from J; junction bases left unmatched: 8. CDR1 is SGHTA and CDR2 is FQGNSA in the germline V gene. The CDR3 runs to 18 residues. The CDR3 region is CASSLAGASGSSYNEQFF. DNA for the CDR3: TGTGCCAGCAGCTTAGCAGGGGCTAGCGGTAGCTCCTACAATGAGCAGTTCTTC.

The V call is TRBV7-2, the J call TRBJ2-3, with 7 nucleotides matching TRBD2. Per germline, CDR1 SGHTA and CDR2 FQGNSA. This CDR3 contains 14 residues. V shed 3 bases, J shed 5 bases, and the junction held 5 bases outside the gene matches. In DNA, the CDR3 is TGTGCCAGCAGCTTTCGGGGGGATAGAGATACGCAGTATTTT. Translated, it gives CASSFRGDRDTQYF.

V and J are TRBV5-4 and TRBJ2-4; 8 bases fit TRBD1. CDR1 SGHNT and CDR2 YYREEE come from the germline V gene (reference sequence). This CDR3 has 17 residues. With 0 bases clipped from V and 4 bases from J, the junction kept 9 bases outside the gene matches. The chain's CDR3 is CASSLVWTGKDKNIQYF. CDR3 DNA sequence: TGTGCCAGCAGCTTGGTTTGGACAGGGAAGGATAAAAACATTCAGTACTTC.

The chain joins TRBV7-8 to TRBJ2-5; 8 positions agree with TRBD1. There are 14 residues in the CDR3. Trimming took 5 bases from V and 5 from J; bases not matched to a gene: 7. Germline V CDR1 and CDR2: SGHVS, FQNEAQ. In nucleotides, the CDR3 is TGTGCCAGCAGCCGACCAGGGGGCTCGGAGACCCAGTACTTC. Its protein product is CASSRPGGSETQYF.

The chain links TRBV2 to TRBJ1-5; D uncertain. V shed 8 bases and J shed 0 bases, with 14 bases lying between them. The germline gives CDR1 SNHLY, CDR2 FYNNEI. The CDR3 contains 15 residues. The CDR3 bases are TGTGCCAGCGGGAGTGGAACCCTTAGCAATCAGCCCCAGCATTTT. It translates to CASGSGTLSNQPQHF.

V and J are TRBV4-3 and TRBJ2-1; D assignment may be TRBD1 or TRBD2 (5 bases each). CDR3 size: 14 residues. V was shortened by 4 bases and J by 6 bases, with 13 bases between the two germline ends. Per the germline V gene, CDR1 is LGHNA and CDR2 is YSLEER. As DNA, the CDR3 is TGCGCCAGCAGCCTGGGGGTGGCAGTCAATGAGCAGTTCTTC. Amino acid sequence: CASSLGVAVNEQFF.

This chain joins TRBV23-1 and TRBJ2-7; D is possibly TRBD2 (5 bases). TRBV23-1 is flagged as an ORF with uncertain function. V was trimmed by 0 bases and J by 1 base, leaving 7 bases between them. The CDR3 has 14 residues. The CDR3 is CASSQSRVSYEQYF. In nucleotides, the CDR3 is TGCGCCAGCAGTCAATCGCGGGTTTCCTACGAGCAGTACTTC.

The CDR3 DNA sequence: TGTGCCAGCAGCTGGGCAGGGACGAACACTGAAGCTTTCTTT. This gives the protein CASSWAGTNTEAFF. V usage is TRBV11-3 and J usage is TRBJ1-1; the D gene is possibly TRBD1 (5 bases). This CDR3 has 14 residues. The V gene's germline CDR1 is SGHNT and CDR2 YENEEA. The V and J ends lost 4 bases and 1 base respectively, with 10 bases between them.

CDR3 sequence reads: CASALAGGEAFF. CDR3 DNA sequence: TGTGCCAGCGCCTTGGCTGGGGGGGAAGCTTTCTTT. This rearrangement joins TRBV6-5 to TRBJ1-1, with a weak D call TRBD1 (5 bases). The ends were cut back, 8 bases at V and 8 bases at J, with 15 bases in the middle. CDR3 length: 12 residues. Germline CDR1 and CDR2: MNHEY and SVGAGI.

This chain joins TRBV28 and TRBJ2-1, with TRBD2 matching 7 bases. This CDR3 region has 12 residues. J was trimmed by 12 bases and V by 1 base; bases with no gene match: 3. Germline V CDR1 and CDR2: MDHEN, SYDVKM. The CDR3 region is CASSLFGEGQFF. The DNA for the CDR3 is TGTGCCAGCAGTTTATTTGGGGAGGGGCAGTTCTTC. Together with reference TRBV28 and TRBJ2-1, the CDR3 gives the full variable domain: DVKVTQSSRYLVKRTGEKVFLECVQDMDHENMFWYRQDPGLGLRLIYFSYDVKMKEKGDIPEGYSVSREKKERFSLILESASTNQTSMYLCASSLFGEGQFFGPGTRLTVL.

This chain joins TRBV19 and TRBJ1-6; TRBD1 is a possible D gene (6 bases). The V gene lost 4 bases and the J gene lost 6 bases, with 10 bases spanning the gap. The CDR3 length is 14 residues. Germline CDR1 and CDR2: LNHDA and SQIVND (reference sequence). The CDR3 reads CASSKTGSNSPLHF. CDR3 DNA: TGTGCCAGTAGTAAAACAGGGAGTAATTCACCCCTCCACTTT.

This clone was picked up one time. V and J are TRBV4-3 and TRBJ2-7; no definite D call. This CDR3 region has 13 residues. V lost 0 bases to trimming and J lost 4 bases, with 7 bases between them. Germline V lookup: CDR1 LGHNA, CDR2 YSLEER. CDR3: CASSQEKGYEQYF. The CDR3 nucleotides read TGCGCCAGCAGCCAAGAAAAGGGTTACGAGCAGTACTTC.

This chain links TRBV5-1 with TRBJ2-7; TRBD1 aligns across 7 bases. Germline CDR1 and CDR2: SGHRS and YFSETQ. The CDR3 totals 15 residues. J was trimmed by 7 bases and V by 0 bases; bases with no gene match: 10. CDR3 sequence: CASSLDGTARREQYF. As DNA, the CDR3 is TGCGCCAGCAGCTTGGACGGGACAGCAAGAAGGGAGCAGTACTTC.

The rearrangement links TRBV6-1 to TRBJ1-5; TRBD1 aligns across 9 bases. This CDR3 region has 17 residues. The trim removed 0 bases at V and 7 bases at J, leaving 10 bases unmatched. Germline CDR1 and CDR2: MNHNS and SASEGT. In DNA form, the CDR3 reads TGTGCCAGCAGTGAAGCAGTAGGACAGGGGATGCGGCAGCCCCAGCATTTT. As protein: CASSEAVGQGMRQPQHF.

The chain uses TRBV30 and TRBJ1-1; TRBD1 is a possible D gene (6 bases). Trimming shortened V by 3 bases and J by 7 bases, and 12 bases separated the two germline ends. Germline values: CDR1 GTSNPN, CDR2 SVGIG (reference sequence). The CDR3 has 12 amino acids. The CDR3 sequence is CAWRRQEFEAFF. The CDR3 bases are TGTGCCTGGAGGAGACAGGAGTTTGAAGCTTTCTTT.

The chain has TRBV7-2 and TRBJ2-1; D remains unclear. The CDR3 has 14 amino acids. CDR1 SGHTA and CDR2 FQGNSA come from the germline V gene. V gave up 3 bases and J gave up 0 bases, with 6 bases separating them. CDR3 coding DNA: TGTGCCAGCAGCTTGGGCCGCTCCTACAATGAGCAGTTCTTC. The encoded protein is CASSLGRSYNEQFF.

Worth noting for this clone: Distinct nucleotide sequences in the sample also encode this CDR3. V and J are TRBV28 and TRBJ1-5; D call uncertain. The CDR3 consists of 13 residues. The V gene lost 1 base and the J gene lost 4 bases, with 5 bases spanning the gap. Per germline, CDR1 MDHEN and CDR2 SYDVKM. In DNA form, the CDR3 reads TGTGCCAGCAGTTTATTGGGTAATCAGCCCCAGCATTTT. Translated: CASSLLGNQPQHF.

This rearrangement joins TRBV9 to TRBJ2-7; 11 positions match TRBD2. Germline V gene data show CDR1 as SGDLS and CDR2 as YYNGEE. CDR3 length equals 15 residues. V lost 0 bases to trimming and J lost 7 bases; unmatched junction nucleotides: 6. This CDR3 reads CASSVAGTSGYEQYF. The CDR3 DNA reads as TGTGCCAGCAGCGTAGCCGGGACTAGCGGTTATGAGCAGTACTTC.

The chain carries TRBV2 and TRBJ2-5, with D perhaps matching TRBD2 (5 bases). Trimming took off 4 bases at V and 1 base at J, with 10 bases between the two ends. Germline V gene lookup returns CDR1 SNHLY and CDR2 FYNNEI. The CDR3 consists of 14 residues. The CDR3 coding sequence is TGTGCCAGCAGTGGCGGGCAGCTCCAAGAGACCCAGTACTTC. The encoded protein is CASSGGQLQETQYF.